The T cell receptor beta chain under discussion was sequenced for a study of T cell repertoires in cytomegalovirus infection. The wider study: Public TCR beta signature analysis indicated the presence of both CMV infection and matching HLA type.

One entry per CDR3 protein results from TCRdb running MiXCR on the reads. The table has 200,000 to 300,000 distinct CDR3 sequences, roughly 9% seen once. CDR3 length equals 13 residues. Looked up from germline, CDR1 is SGHTA and CDR2 is FQGNSA. Trimming at V came to 5 bases and at J to 9 bases, leaving 5 bases not matched to a gene. This clonotype was counted many times. This sequence joins TRBV7-2 and TRBJ1-4; 8 bases match TRBD1. The sample consisted of PBMCs. The clonotype was recovered from a human donor in good health (CMV status not recorded). Some clones in this sample may be carry-over from other donors' samples. CDR3 residues: CASSQWTGQKLFF. The CDR3 DNA is TGTGCCAGCAGCCAGTGGACAGGGCAAAAACTGTTTTTT.